This TCR beta chain derives from a study of CD8+ T cells in alopecia areata. Study-wide context: Patients in the treated group were given tofacitinib by mouth, 5 to 10 mg twice a day.

This CDR3 spans 12 amino acids. Germline CDR1 is GTSNPN and CDR2 is SVGIG (reference sequence). The V and J ends lost 2 bases and 9 bases respectively, with 11 bases between them. In each case, RNA was isolated and then reverse transcribed into cDNA as the sequencing template. Some clones are missing from TCRdb's copy, which holds only in-frame ones; the method was immunoSEQ multiplex PCR. The sample lists about 290,000 clones; nearly 60% were seen once. Study conclusions and caveats: Numerous clones, expanded in lesions, remained in scalp and blood during tofacitinib. Higher clonality than in normal scalp was seen in lesional scalp, especially alopecia totalis/universalis.

Treatment specified: oral pan-JAK inhibitor, 5-10 mg twice daily. In its sample, this clone was seen once. The antigen remains unidentified. Sequencing used CD4+ T cells sorted from blood, obtained at week 24, from a patient treated with tofacitinib. The receptor was derived from a human donor with alopecia areata. This chain uses TRBV30 with TRBJ2-1; D call uncertain. The CDR3 region is CAWSSQTGEQFF. The DNA for the CDR3 is TGTGCCTGGAGTTCCCAGACGGGTGAGCAGTTCTTC.